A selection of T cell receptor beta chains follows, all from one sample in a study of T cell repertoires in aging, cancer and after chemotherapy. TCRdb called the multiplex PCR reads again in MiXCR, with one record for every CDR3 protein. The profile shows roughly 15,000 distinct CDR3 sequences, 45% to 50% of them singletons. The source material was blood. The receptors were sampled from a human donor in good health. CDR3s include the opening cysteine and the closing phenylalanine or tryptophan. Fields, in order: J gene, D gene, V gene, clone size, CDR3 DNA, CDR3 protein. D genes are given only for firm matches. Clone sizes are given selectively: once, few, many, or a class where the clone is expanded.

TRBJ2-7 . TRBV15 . TGTGCCACCAGCCAGAGCTTGGTTAACTACGAGCAGTACTTC CATSQSLVNYEQYF
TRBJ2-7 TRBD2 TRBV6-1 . TGTGCCAGCATCTCCGCCTGGGACTACAACCTGGACGAGCAGTACTTC CASISAWDYNLDEQYF
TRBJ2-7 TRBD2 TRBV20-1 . TGCAGTGCTAGACTACTAGCGGGAAACGAGCAGTACTTC CSARLLAGNEQYF
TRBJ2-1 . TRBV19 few TGTGCCAGTAGTATAGGAAAGCGGCGCAATGAGCAGTTCTTC CASSIGKRRNEQFF
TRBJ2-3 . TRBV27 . TGTGCCAGCAGTTTATTACAGGGAGATACGCAGTATTTT CASSLLQGDTQYF
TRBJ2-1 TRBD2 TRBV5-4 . TGTGCCAGCAGTCCTACTAGCGGCCGTCTCAATAATGAGCAGTTCTTC CASSPTSGRLNNEQFF
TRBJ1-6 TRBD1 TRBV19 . TGTGCCAGTAGTCCTCCCGGGACAGAAGATTCACCCCTCCACTTT CASSPPGTEDSPLHF
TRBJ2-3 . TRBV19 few TGTGCCAGTAGTATTTCGGGGGCTAGCACAGATACGCAGTATTTT CASSISGASTDTQYF
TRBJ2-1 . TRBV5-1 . TGCGCCAGCAGCTTGGGACCACAGCTTAGGGATGAGCAGTTCTTC CASSLGPQLRDEQFF
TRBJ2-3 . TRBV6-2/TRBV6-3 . TGTGCCAGCCACAATCTGTACGGGCCAGATACGCAGTATTTT CASHNLYGPDTQYF
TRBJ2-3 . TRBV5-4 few TGTGCCAGCAGCACCTCCACAGATACGCTGTATTTT CASSTSTDTLYF
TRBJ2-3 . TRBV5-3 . TGCGCCAGCAGCTTCCCCAGGCTGTCTAGCACAGATACGCAGTATTTT CASSFPRLSSTDTQYF
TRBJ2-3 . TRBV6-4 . TGTGCCAGCAGTGACGGGACTAGCACAGATACGCAGTATTTT CASSDGTSTDTQYF
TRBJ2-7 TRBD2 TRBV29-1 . TGCAGCGTTGAAGCGGGAGGCCCCTACGAGCAGTACTTC CSVEAGGPYEQYF
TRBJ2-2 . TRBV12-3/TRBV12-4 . TGTGCCAGCATCCCCCGGAGTACCGGGGAGCTGTTTTTT CASIPRSTGELFF